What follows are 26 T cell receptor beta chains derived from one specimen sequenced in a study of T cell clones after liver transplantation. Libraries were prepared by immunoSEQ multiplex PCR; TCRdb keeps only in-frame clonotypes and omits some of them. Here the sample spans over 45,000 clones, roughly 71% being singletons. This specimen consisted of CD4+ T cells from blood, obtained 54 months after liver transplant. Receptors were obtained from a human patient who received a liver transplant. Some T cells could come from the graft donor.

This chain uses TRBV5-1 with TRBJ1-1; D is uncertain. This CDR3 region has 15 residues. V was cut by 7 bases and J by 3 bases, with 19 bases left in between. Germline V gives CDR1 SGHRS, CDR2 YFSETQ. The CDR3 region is CASAPGSAWDTEAFF. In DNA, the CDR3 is TGCGCCAGCGCCCCCGGGAGCGCATGGGACACTGAAGCTTTCTTT.

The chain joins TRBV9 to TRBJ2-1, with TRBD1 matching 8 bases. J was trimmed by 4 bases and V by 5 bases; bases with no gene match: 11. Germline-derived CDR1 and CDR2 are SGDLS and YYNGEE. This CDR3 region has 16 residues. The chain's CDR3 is CASSLIGQGQYNEQFF. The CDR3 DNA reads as TGTGCCAGCAGTCTTATCGGACAGGGACAATACAATGAGCAGTTCTTC.

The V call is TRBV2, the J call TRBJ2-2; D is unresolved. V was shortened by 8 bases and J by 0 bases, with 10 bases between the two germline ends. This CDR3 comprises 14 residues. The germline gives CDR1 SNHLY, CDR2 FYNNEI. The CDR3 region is CASVGTANTGELFF. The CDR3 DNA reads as TGTGCCAGCGTCGGAACCGCGAACACCGGGGAGCTGTTTTTT.

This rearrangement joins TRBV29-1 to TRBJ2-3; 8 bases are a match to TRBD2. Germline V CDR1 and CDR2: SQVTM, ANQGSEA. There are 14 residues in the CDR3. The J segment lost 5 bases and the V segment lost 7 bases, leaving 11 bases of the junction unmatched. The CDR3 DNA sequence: TGCAGCGCCCTCACGGGGGGGTCTAAAGATACGCAGTATTTT. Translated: CSALTGGSKDTQYF.

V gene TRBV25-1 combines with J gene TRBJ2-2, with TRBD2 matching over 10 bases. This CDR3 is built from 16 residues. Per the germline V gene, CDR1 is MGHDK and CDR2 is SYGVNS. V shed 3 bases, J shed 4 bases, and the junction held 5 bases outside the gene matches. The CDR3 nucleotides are TGTGCCAGCAGTGACAAAGCGGGGGGGCTCACCGGGGAGCTGTTTTTT. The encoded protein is CASSDKAGGLTGELFF.

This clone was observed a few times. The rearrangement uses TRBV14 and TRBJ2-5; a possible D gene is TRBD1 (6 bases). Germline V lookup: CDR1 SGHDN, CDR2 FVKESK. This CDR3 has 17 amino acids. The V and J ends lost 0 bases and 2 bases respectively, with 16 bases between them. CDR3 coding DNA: TGTGCCAGCAGCCAAGATTCGGGTGGGGGCCCTCAAGAGACCCAGTACTTC. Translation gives CASSQDSGGGPQETQYF.

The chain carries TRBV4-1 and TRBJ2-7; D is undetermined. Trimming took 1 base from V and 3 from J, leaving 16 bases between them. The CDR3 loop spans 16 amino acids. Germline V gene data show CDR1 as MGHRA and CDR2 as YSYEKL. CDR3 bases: TGCGCCAGCAGCCAAGGGGCGAGGACCTTAGGCTACGAGCAGTACTTC. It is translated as CASSQGARTLGYEQYF.

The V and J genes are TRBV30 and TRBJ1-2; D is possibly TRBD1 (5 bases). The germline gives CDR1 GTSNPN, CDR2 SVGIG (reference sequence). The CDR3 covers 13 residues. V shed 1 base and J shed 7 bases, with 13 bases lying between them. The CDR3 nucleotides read TGTGCCTGGAGTGGAGGGGCCCTCGGTGGCTACACCTTC. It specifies CAWSGGALGGYTF. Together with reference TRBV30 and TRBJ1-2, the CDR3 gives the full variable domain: SQTIHQWPATLVQPVGSPLSLECTVEGTSNPNLYWYRQAAGRGLQLLFYSVGIGQISSEVPQNLSASRPQDRQFILSSKKLLLSDSGFYLCAWSGGALGGYTFGSGTRLTVV.

The CDR3 DNA follows: TGTGCCAGCAAACAGGGACCTCAGGACACCGGGGAGCTGTTTTTT. Protein sequence: CASKQGPQDTGELFF. This chain joins TRBV6-5 and TRBJ2-2, with a weak D call TRBD1 (6 bases). Germline lookup yields CDR1 MNHEY and CDR2 SVGAGI. V gave up 7 bases and J gave up 3 bases, with 15 bases separating them. The CDR3 runs to 15 residues.

The CDR3 loop is CASSLSPSGARKTQYF. CDR3 bases: TGTGCCAGCAGTTTATCGCCTAGCGGAGCTCGCAAGACCCAGTACTTC. The gene calls are TRBV28 and TRBJ2-5, with 7 bases that match TRBD2. CDR3 length: 16 amino acids. V shed 1 base and J 6 bases; nucleotides not matched to a gene: 11. Per germline, CDR1 MDHEN and CDR2 SYDVKM.

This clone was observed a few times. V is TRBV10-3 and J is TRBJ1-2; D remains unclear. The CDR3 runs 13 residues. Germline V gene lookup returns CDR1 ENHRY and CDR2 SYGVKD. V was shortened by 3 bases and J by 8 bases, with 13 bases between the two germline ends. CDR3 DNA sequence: TGTGCCATCAGTGAAACGAAGGTCTCGGGCTACACCTTC. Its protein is CAISETKVSGYTF.

The CDR3 DNA reads as TGTGCCAGCAGCCTCGGATTGGAAGGTAATTCACCCCTCCACTTT. Translating gives CASSLGLEGNSPLHF. The chain has TRBV4-2 and TRBJ1-6; D call uncertain. Trimming took off 4 bases at V and 6 bases at J, with 13 bases between the two ends. Germline-derived CDR1 and CDR2 are LGHNA and YNFKEQ. CDR3 length: 15 amino acids.

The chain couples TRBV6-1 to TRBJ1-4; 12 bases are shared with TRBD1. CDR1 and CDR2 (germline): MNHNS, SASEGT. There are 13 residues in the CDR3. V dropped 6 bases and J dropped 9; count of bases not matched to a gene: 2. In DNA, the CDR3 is TGTGCCAGCAGGGGACAGGGGGCACAAAAACTGTTTTTT. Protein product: CASRGQGAQKLFF.

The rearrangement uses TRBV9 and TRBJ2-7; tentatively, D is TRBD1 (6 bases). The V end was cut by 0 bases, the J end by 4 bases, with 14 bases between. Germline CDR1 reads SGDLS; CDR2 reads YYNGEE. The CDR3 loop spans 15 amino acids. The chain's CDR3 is CASSVAGQKSYEQYF. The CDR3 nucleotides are TGTGCCAGCAGCGTAGCCGGACAGAAGAGTTACGAGCAGTACTTC. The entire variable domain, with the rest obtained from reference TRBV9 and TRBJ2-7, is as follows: DSGVTQTPKHLITATGQRVTLRCSPRSGDLSVYWYQQSLDQGLQFLIQYYNGEERAKGNILERFSAQQFPDLHSELNLSSLELGDSALYFCASSVAGQKSYEQYFGPGTRLTVT.

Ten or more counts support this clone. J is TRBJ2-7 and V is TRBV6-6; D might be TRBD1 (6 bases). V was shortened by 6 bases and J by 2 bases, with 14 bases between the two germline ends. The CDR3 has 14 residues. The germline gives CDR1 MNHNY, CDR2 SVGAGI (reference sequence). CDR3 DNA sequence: TGTGCCAGCAGCCCCCCCACAGGGCCCTACGAGCAGTACTTC. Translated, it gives CASSPPTGPYEQYF.

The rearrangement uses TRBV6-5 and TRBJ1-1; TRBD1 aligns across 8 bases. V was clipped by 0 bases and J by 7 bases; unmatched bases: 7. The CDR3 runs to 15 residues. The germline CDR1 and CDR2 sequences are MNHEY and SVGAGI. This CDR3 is CASSYSIRGQDEAFF. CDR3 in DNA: TGTGCCAGCAGTTACTCGATCAGGGGGCAGGATGAAGCTTTCTTT.

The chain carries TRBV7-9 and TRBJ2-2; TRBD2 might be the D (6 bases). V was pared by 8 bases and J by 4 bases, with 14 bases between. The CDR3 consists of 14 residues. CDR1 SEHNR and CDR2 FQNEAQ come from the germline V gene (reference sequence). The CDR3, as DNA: TGTGCCAGCGGCCTCGGGGGAGGCACCGGGGAGCTGTTTTTT. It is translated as CASGLGGGTGELFF. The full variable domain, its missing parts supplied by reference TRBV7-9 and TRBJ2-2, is DTGVSQNPRHKITKRGQNVTFRCDPISEHNRLYWYRQTLGQGPEFLTYFQNEAQLEKSRLLSDRFSAERPKGSFSTLEIQRTEQGDSAMYLCASGLGGGTGELFFGEGSRLTVL.

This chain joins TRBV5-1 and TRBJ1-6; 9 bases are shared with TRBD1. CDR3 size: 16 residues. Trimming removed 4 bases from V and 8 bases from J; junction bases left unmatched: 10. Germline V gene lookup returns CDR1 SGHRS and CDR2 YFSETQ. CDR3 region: CASSESTGGEDSPLHF. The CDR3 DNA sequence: TGCGCCAGCAGCGAAAGCACAGGGGGCGAGGATTCACCCCTCCACTTT.

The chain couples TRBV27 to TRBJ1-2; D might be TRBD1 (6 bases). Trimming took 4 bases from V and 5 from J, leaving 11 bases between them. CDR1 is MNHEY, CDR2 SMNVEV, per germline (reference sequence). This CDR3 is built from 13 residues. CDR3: CASSSRDKYGYTF. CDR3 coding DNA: TGTGCCAGCAGTTCCCGGGACAAATATGGCTACACCTTC.

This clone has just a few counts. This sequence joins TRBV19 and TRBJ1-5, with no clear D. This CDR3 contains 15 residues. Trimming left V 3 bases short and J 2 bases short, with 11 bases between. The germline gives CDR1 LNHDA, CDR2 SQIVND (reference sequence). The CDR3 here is CASSIPVRGNQPQHF. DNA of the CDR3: TGTGCCAGTAGTATCCCCGTAAGGGGCAATCAGCCCCAGCATTTT.

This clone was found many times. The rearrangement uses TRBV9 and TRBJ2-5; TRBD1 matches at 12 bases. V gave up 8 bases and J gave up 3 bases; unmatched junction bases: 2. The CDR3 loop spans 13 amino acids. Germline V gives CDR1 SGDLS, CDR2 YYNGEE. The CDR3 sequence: CASGTGGEETQYF. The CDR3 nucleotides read TGTGCCAGTGGGACAGGGGGCGAAGAGACCCAGTACTTC. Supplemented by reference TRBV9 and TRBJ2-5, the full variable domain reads DSGVTQTPKHLITATGQRVTLRCSPRSGDLSVYWYQQSLDQGLQFLIQYYNGEERAKGNILERFSAQQFPDLHSELNLSSLELGDSALYFCASGTGGEETQYFGPGTRLLVL.

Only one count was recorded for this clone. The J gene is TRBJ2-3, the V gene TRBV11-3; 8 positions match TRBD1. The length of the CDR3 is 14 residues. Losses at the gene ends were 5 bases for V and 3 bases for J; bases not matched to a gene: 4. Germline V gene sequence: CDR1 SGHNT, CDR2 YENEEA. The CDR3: CASSLRTGTDTQYF. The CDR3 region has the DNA TGTGCCAGCAGCCTACGGACAGGGACAGATACGCAGTATTTT.

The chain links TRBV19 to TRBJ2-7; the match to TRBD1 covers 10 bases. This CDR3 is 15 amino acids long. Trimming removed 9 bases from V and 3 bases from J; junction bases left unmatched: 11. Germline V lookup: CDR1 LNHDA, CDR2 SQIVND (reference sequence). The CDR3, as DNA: TGTGCCAGCCGAAGGTCGGGACAGGGGATCTACGAGCAGTACTTC. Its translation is CASRRSGQGIYEQYF. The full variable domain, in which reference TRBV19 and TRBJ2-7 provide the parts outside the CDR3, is DGGITQSPKYLFRKEGQNVTLSCEQNLNHDAMYWYRQDPGQGLRLIYYSQIVNDFQKGDIAEGYSVSREKKESFPLTVTSAQKNPTAFYLCASRRSGQGIYEQYFGPGTRLTVT.

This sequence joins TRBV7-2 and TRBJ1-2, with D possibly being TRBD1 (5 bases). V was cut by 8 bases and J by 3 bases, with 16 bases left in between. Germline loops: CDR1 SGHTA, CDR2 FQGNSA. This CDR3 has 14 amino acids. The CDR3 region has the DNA TGTGCCAGCTCCCTAGGGGTGGGGTACTATGGCTACACCTTC. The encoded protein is CASSLGVGYYGYTF.

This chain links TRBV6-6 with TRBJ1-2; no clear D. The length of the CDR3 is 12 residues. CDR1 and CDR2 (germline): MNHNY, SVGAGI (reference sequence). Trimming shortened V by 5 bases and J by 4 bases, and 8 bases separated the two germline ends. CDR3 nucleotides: TGTGCCAGCAGTGAGGGAGCCTATGGCTACACCTTC. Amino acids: CASSEGAYGYTF.

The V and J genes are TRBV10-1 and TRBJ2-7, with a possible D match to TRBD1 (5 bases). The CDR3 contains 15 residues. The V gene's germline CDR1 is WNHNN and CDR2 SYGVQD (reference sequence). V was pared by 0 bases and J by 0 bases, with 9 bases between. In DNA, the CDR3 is TGCGCCAGCAGTGAGTCGGTGACAGTCTCCTACGAGCAGTACTTC. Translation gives CASSESVTVSYEQYF.